Listed here are 12 T cell receptor beta chains from one sample, sequenced in a study of shared clonotypes between healthy human individuals (dated by TCRdb to 2018 to 2021). Library preparation employed the immunoSEQ multiplex PCR assay. In TCRdb, the immuneACCESS table is reduced to in-frame sequences with V and J assigned. These tables do not hold every clone; where another copy was compared, an unresolved V gene accounts for under half, and the others remain unexplained. The sample table lists about 700,000 clones, approximately 74% of them with a count of one. The biggest ten clones account for more than 1.5% of the sample. The specimen sequenced was memory CD4+ T cells sorted from blood. The sample's cell subset or site label is to be understood as: CD45RA-negative fraction. Source of these receptors: a woman in her thirties in good health.

Of note for this clone: This same CDR3 is encoded by further DNA sequences in the sample. The gene calls are TRBV5-1 and TRBJ2-5, with D perhaps matching TRBD2 (5 bases). The CDR3 contains 14 residues. Trimming took 0 bases from V and 4 from J, leaving 10 bases between them. The germline V gene has CDR1 SGHRS and CDR2 YFSETQ. The CDR3 here is CASSLVAGRETQYF. The CDR3 region has the DNA TGCGCCAGCAGCTTGGTGGCGGGTCGAGAGACCCAGTACTTC.

The V and J genes are TRBV7-8 and TRBJ1-2; 8 nucleotides align to TRBD1. In germline, CDR1 is SGHVS, CDR2 FQNEAQ. The CDR3 extends over 13 amino acids. After removal of 5 bases from V and 6 bases from J, the junction contained 5 bases not matched to a gene. In DNA, the CDR3 is TGTGCCAGCAGCGCGGACAGGGATGATGGCTACACCTTC. Amino acid sequence: CASSADRDDGYTF.

V is TRBV4-1 and J is TRBJ2-7; 9 bases map to TRBD1. V lost 3 bases, J lost 5 bases, and 5 bases stayed unmatched. Per germline, CDR1 MGHRA and CDR2 YSYEKL. This CDR3 has 14 residues. CDR3 sequence reads: CASSHPGQGHEQYF. CDR3 bases: TGCGCCAGCAGCCACCCGGGACAGGGACACGAGCAGTACTTC.

The rearrangement joins TRBV28 to TRBJ2-1; 14 nucleotides align to TRBD2. The CDR3 spans 19 residues. Looked up from germline, CDR1 is MDHEN and CDR2 is SYDVKM. The junction had 20 bases not matched to a gene; V was cut back by 5 bases and J by 11 bases. CDR3 bases: TGTGCCAGCAGTAAAATGGGACTAGCGGGAGATTCACGTCGCGGGCAGCAGTTCTTC. Translating gives CASSKMGLAGDSRRGQQFF.

This chain links TRBV9 with TRBJ1-2, with TRBD1 matching over 7 bases. CDR1 and CDR2 (germline): SGDLS, YYNGEE. This CDR3 is built from 14 residues. Germline trimming cut 7 bases from V and 2 bases from J; bases unmatched to any gene: 8. DNA for the CDR3: TGTGCCAGCGCACAGGGGCCGGAGAACTATGGCTACACCTTC. Translating it yields CASAQGPENYGYTF. Complete variable domain (other parts from reference TRBV9 and TRBJ1-2): DSGVTQTPKHLITATGQRVTLRCSPRSGDLSVYWYQQSLDQGLQFLIQYYNGEERAKGNILERFSAQQFPDLHSELNLSSLELGDSALYFCASAQGPENYGYTFGSGTRLTVV.

This sequence joins TRBV4-2 and TRBJ2-7, with 10 nucleotides matching TRBD2. Unmatched junction bases numbered 8, after V lost 0 bases and J lost 6 bases. The CDR3 is 16 amino acids. CDR1 LGHNA and CDR2 YNFKEQ come from the germline V gene. CDR3 protein: CASSQDGAGGPAEQYF. In DNA form, the CDR3 reads TGTGCCAGCAGCCAAGATGGAGCGGGAGGGCCCGCCGAGCAGTACTTC.

The chain links TRBV5-1 to TRBJ2-7; a weak D match, TRBD2 (6 bases). The ends were cut back, 1 base at V and 7 bases at J, with 12 bases in the middle. CDR1 is SGHRS, CDR2 YFSETQ, per germline. The CDR3 is 13 residues long. In nucleotides, the CDR3 is TGCGCCAGCAGCTTGCGGGAGTCTGGTGAGCAGTACTTC. This translates into CASSLRESGEQYF.

The chain combines TRBV5-1 with TRBJ1-3; maybe TRBD1 (5 bases). The CDR3 runs to 15 residues. V was shortened by 3 bases and J by 8 bases, with 18 bases between the two germline ends. Germline V gene lookup returns CDR1 SGHRS and CDR2 YFSETQ. The chain's CDR3 is CASSSGTARWDTIYF. DNA of the CDR3: TGCGCCAGCAGCTCCGGGACGGCCCGGTGGGACACCATATATTTT.

This clone was picked up one time. V is TRBV27 and J is TRBJ2-7; 11 bases fit TRBD2. Losses at the gene ends were 5 bases for V and 9 bases for J; bases not matched to a gene: 12. Per germline, CDR1 MNHEY and CDR2 SMNVEV (reference sequence). The CDR3 totals 15 residues. The CDR3 nucleotides read TGTGCCAGCAGTCCCCGTGTAGCGGGAGGGAATGGGCAGTACTTC. As protein: CASSPRVAGGNGQYF.

A remark on this clone: The sample contains more than one DNA sequence encoding this CDR3. The chain has TRBV29-1 and TRBJ2-3, with D possibly being TRBD1 (5 bases). Germline CDR1 is SQVTM and CDR2 is ANQGSEA. V lost 6 bases and J 0 bases, leaving 13 bases between the germline ends. This CDR3 spans 14 amino acids. The chain's CDR3 is CSVAQGTSTDTQYF. DNA of the CDR3: TGCAGCGTCGCTCAGGGTACCAGCACAGATACGCAGTATTTT.

The chain employs TRBV29-1 and TRBJ2-5; D perhaps matches TRBD2 (6 bases). CDR3 size: 12 residues. CDR1 is SQVTM and CDR2 is ANQGSEA in the germline V gene. V was shortened by 3 bases and J by 5 bases, with 10 bases between the two germline ends. CDR3 DNA sequence: TGCAGCGTTGATGTAGGGAGGGAGACCCAGTACTTC. The encoded protein is CSVDVGRETQYF.

The chain recombines TRBV2 with TRBJ1-5; no firm D call. The CDR3 totals 15 residues. Germline CDR1 and CDR2: SNHLY and FYNNEI. V lost 6 bases and J lost 0, with 12 bases in between. The CDR3 reads CASSPEAYSNQPQHF. In DNA form, the CDR3 reads TGTGCCAGCAGCCCGGAGGCTTATAGCAATCAGCCCCAGCATTTT.